The 24 T cell receptor beta chains in this list originate from one sample, sequenced in a study of blood T cell repertoires in COVID-19. TCRdb's table, derived via immunoSEQ multiplex PCR, lists solely in-frame clones and lacks some. The repertoire holds some 200,000 clones, with 80% to 85% as singletons. The sample consisted of peripheral blood. Receptors originate from a woman in her sixties or seventies with acute or convalescent COVID-19.

This chain connects TRBV5-1 to TRBJ2-1; TRBD2 matches at 8 bases. The CDR3 runs to 15 residues. The V gene end was trimmed by 4 bases and the J gene end by 3 bases; junction bases not matched to a gene: 6. CDR1 is SGHRS, CDR2 YFSETQ, per germline. CDR3 in DNA: TGCGCCAGCAGCCCGCTTAGCGGGGACTACAATGAGCAGTTCTTC. Amino acids: CASSPLSGDYNEQFF. Complete variable domain (other parts from reference TRBV5-1 and TRBJ2-1): KAGVTQTPRYLIKTRGQQVTLSCSPISGHRSVSWYQQTPGQGLQFLFEYFSETQRNKGNFPGRFSGRQFSNSRSEMNVSTLELGDSALYLCASSPLSGDYNEQFFGPGTRLTVL.

This clone was recorded once. This chain links TRBV2 with TRBJ1-2; 7 nucleotides match TRBD1. V trimming: 6 bases; J trimming: 4 bases; junction bases outside the gene matches: 5. Germline CDR1 reads SNHLY; CDR2 reads FYNNEI. The length of the CDR3 is 13 residues. Here the CDR3 DNA reads TGTGCCAGCAGCTCGGGACAGTTCTATGGCTACACCTTC. This gives the protein CASSSGQFYGYTF. The full variable domain, completed using reference TRBV2 and TRBJ1-2, is EPEVTQTPSHQVTQMGQEVILRCVPISNHLYFYWYRQILGQKVEFLVSFYNNEISEKSEIFDDQFSVERPDGSNFTLKIRSTKLEDSAMYFCASSSGQFYGYTFGSGTRLTVV.

The chain carries TRBV11-2 and TRBJ2-7; 7 positions match TRBD1. V shed 6 bases, J shed 5 bases, and the junction held 4 bases outside the gene matches. CDR3 size: 12 residues. The germline gives CDR1 SGHAT, CDR2 FQNNGV. CDR3 region: CASSTQGDEQYF. In DNA, the CDR3 is TGTGCCAGCAGTACTCAGGGGGACGAGCAGTACTTC.

The chain recombines TRBV7-9 with TRBJ2-3; the D is unclear. V lost 0 bases and J 3 bases, leaving 7 bases between the germline ends. The CDR3 runs to 14 residues. Germline V gene lookup returns CDR1 SEHNR and CDR2 FQNEAQ (reference sequence). DNA of the CDR3: TGTGCCAGCAGCTTAGCGCTACCGACAGATACGCAGTATTTT. This translates into CASSLALPTDTQYF.

This clone came up a few times. The chain uses TRBV5-1 and TRBJ1-2, with D perhaps matching TRBD1 (6 bases). Trimming stripped 3 bases from V and 4 bases from J, with 19 bases between. The germline gives CDR1 SGHRS, CDR2 YFSETQ. The CDR3 loop spans 16 amino acids. CDR3 DNA: TGCGCCAGCAGCTCCGGACAGCCATCATTTGGCTATGGCTACACCTTC. This translates into CASSSGQPSFGYGYTF. The complete variable domain, with remaining parts taken from reference TRBV5-1 and TRBJ1-2, reads KAGVTQTPRYLIKTRGQQVTLSCSPISGHRSVSWYQQTPGQGLQFLFEYFSETQRNKGNFPGRFSGRQFSNSRSEMNVSTLELGDSALYLCASSSGQPSFGYGYTFGSGTRLTVV.

This sequence joins TRBV12-3 or TRBV12-4 and TRBJ1-2; possibly TRBD1 for D (5 bases). CDR3 length equals 13 residues. V was cut by 0 bases and J by 8 bases, with 10 bases left in between. CDR3 DNA sequence: TGTGCCAGCAGTTTAGCAGGGGTCGAGGGCTACACCTTC. This translates into CASSLAGVEGYTF.

This clone has only one observation. This sequence joins TRBV7-2 and TRBJ1-5; unclear D gene. There are 14 residues in the CDR3. V was clipped by 6 bases and J by 3 bases, with 12 bases between them. Germline V lookup: CDR1 SGHTA, CDR2 FQGNSA. The CDR3 spells CASSSGGTNQPQHF. CDR3 sequence (DNA): TGTGCCAGCAGTTCCGGCGGAACCAATCAGCCCCAGCATTTT.

The J gene is TRBJ2-1, the V gene TRBV6-1, with TRBD2 matching over 12 bases. In germline, CDR1 is MNHNS, CDR2 SASEGT. The CDR3 is 20 amino acids. With 0 bases clipped from V and 2 bases from J, the junction kept 11 bases outside the gene matches. The CDR3 sequence: CASSEALGTSGLPPYNEQFF. The CDR3, as DNA: TGTGCCAGCAGTGAAGCGTTGGGGACTAGCGGGCTACCACCCTACAATGAGCAGTTCTTC.

J is TRBJ2-2 and V is TRBV7-9, with TRBD2 identical over 8 bases. This CDR3 is 15 amino acids long. The germline CDR1 and CDR2 sequences are SEHNR and FQNEAQ (reference sequence). V was pared by 0 bases and J by 5 bases, with 2 bases of the junction left unmatched. The CDR3 region is CASSLARGGTGELFF. DNA for the CDR3: TGTGCCAGCAGCTTAGCGCGCGGGGGGACCGGGGAGCTGTTTTTT. Full variable domain (missing parts from reference TRBV7-9 and TRBJ2-2): DTGVSQNPRHKITKRGQNVTFRCDPISEHNRLYWYRQTLGQGPEFLTYFQNEAQLEKSRLLSDRFSAERPKGSFSTLEIQRTEQGDSAMYLCASSLARGGTGELFFGEGSRLTVL.

This clone appeared a single time. The junction departs from germline at one end; a sequencing error may be responsible. This rearrangement joins TRBV4-3 to TRBJ1-2; the D gene is possibly TRBD1 (6 bases). In germline, CDR1 is LGHNA, CDR2 YSLEER. The CDR3 consists of 11 residues. The CDR3 loop is CASSLSEQGLF. CDR3 coding DNA: TGCGCCAGCAGCCTGTCCGAACAGGGCCTCTTC.

The CDR3 region has the DNA TGTGCCAGCAGCGCAACTCCGGGACAACAAGACACCATATATTTT. This translates into CASSATPGQQDTIYF. The J gene is TRBJ1-3, the V gene TRBV9, with a possible D match to TRBD1 (6 bases). Germline CDR1 SGDLS, CDR2 YYNGEE. The CDR3 contains 15 residues. Deletions cut 3 bases from V and 8 bases from J, with 18 bases between.

The genes are TRBV6-4 and TRBJ1-2, with TRBD1 as a possible D gene (6 bases). Trimming took off 10 bases at V and 4 bases at J, with 10 bases between the two ends. The germline CDR1 and CDR2 sequences are MRHNA and SNTAGT. CDR3 size: 11 residues. The CDR3 nucleotides are TGTGCCAACCTGGACAGCTATGGCTACACCTTC. Translating it yields CANLDSYGYTF.

The chain links TRBV28 to TRBJ1-4, with 7 bases identical to TRBD1. This CDR3 has 16 amino acids. Germline V lookup: CDR1 MDHEN, CDR2 SYDVKM. The junction had 5 bases not matched to a gene; V was cut back by 4 bases and J by 0 bases. CDR3 in DNA: TGTGCCAGCAGTTCGACAGGGACTTCAACTAATGAAAAACTGTTTTTT. Translating it yields CASSSTGTSTNEKLFF.

This clone was recorded a few times. The CDR3 coding sequence is TGCGCCAGCAGCTTGGCCGGGCAGGGAGAGACCCAGTACTTC. Protein product: CASSLAGQGETQYF. The rearrangement links TRBV5-1 to TRBJ2-5; D is perhaps TRBD1 (5 bases). V was pared by 0 bases and J by 4 bases, with 10 bases between. CDR1 and CDR2 (germline): SGHRS, YFSETQ. The CDR3 is 14 amino acids.

The chain couples TRBV29-1 to TRBJ2-5; TRBD1 matches at 7 bases. V lost 5 bases to trimming and J lost 2 bases; unmatched junction nucleotides: 8. CDR1 is SQVTM and CDR2 is ANQGSEA in the germline V gene. The CDR3 has 14 residues. The CDR3 loop reads CSVTGAVVQETQYF. The DNA of the CDR3 is TGCAGCGTTACAGGGGCCGTTGTTCAAGAGACCCAGTACTTC.

This clone was recorded once. CDR3 sequence: CASSLEVGTGTEKLFF. CDR3 bases: TGTGCCAGCAGCTTGGAGGTCGGGACAGGGACTGAAAAACTGTTTTTT. The chain is built from TRBV5-6 and TRBJ1-4, with 9 nucleotides matching TRBD1. Germline assignment: CDR1 SGHDT and CDR2 YYEEEE. This CDR3 has 16 residues. Trimming removed 0 bases from V and 7 bases from J; junction bases left unmatched: 7.

The chain joins TRBV23-1 to TRBJ1-5; D gene uncertain. TRBV23-1 falls under the ORF class, with uncertain function. CDR3 length: 13 amino acids. V was shortened by 4 bases and J by 1 base, with 5 bases between the two germline ends. The CDR3 DNA sequence: TGCGCCAGCAGTCGCCAGAGCAATCAGCCCCAGCATTTT. Residues: CASSRQSNQPQHF.

V and J are TRBV2 and TRBJ1-6, with D possibly being TRBD1 (5 bases). Per the germline V gene, CDR1 is SNHLY and CDR2 is FYNNEI. The CDR3 sequence is 14 residues long. Between the trimmed V and J ends, which lost 6 bases and 6 bases, there was a span of 12 bases. CDR3 bases: TGTGCCAGCAGAGCCGGGACTGCTAATTCACCCCTCCACTTT. Translation gives CASRAGTANSPLHF. The full variable domain, rest sourced from reference TRBV2 and TRBJ1-6, is EPEVTQTPSHQVTQMGQEVILRCVPISNHLYFYWYRQILGQKVEFLVSFYNNEISEKSEIFDDQFSVERPDGSNFTLKIRSTKLEDSAMYFCASRAGTANSPLHFGNGTRLTVT.

This clone was detected only once. CDR3 DNA: TGTGCCAGTAGCACTTCCACAAGGGGAAGGGGCATAGATACGCAGTATTTT. It is translated as CASSTSTRGRGIDTQYF. The genes are TRBV19 and TRBJ2-3; D perhaps matches TRBD1 (5 bases). There are 17 residues in the CDR3. CDR1 and CDR2 (germline): LNHDA, SQIVND (reference sequence). Trimming pared 6 bases from V and 5 bases from J, leaving 24 bases between.

This clone was observed a handful of times. The CDR3 region is CASSGIVGTYEQYF. The CDR3 DNA reads TGTGCCAGCTCCGGGATAGTGGGGACCTACGAGCAGTACTTC. The gene calls are TRBV6-5 and TRBJ2-7; D perhaps matches TRBD2 (5 bases). The CDR3 has 14 residues. Germline V CDR1 and CDR2: MNHEY, SVGAGI. The V end was cut by 8 bases, the J end by 2 bases, with 16 bases between.

The rearrangement links TRBV19 to TRBJ1-4; TRBD1 matches at 8 bases. Trimming cost V 2 bases and J 10 bases; bases outside gene matches: 6. Looked up from germline, CDR1 is LNHDA and CDR2 is SQIVND (reference sequence). The CDR3 sequence is 14 residues long. As DNA, the CDR3 is TGTGCCAGTAGTATAACCGGACAGGGCGGAAAACTGTTTTTT. Encoded protein: CASSITGQGGKLFF.

The chain carries TRBV18 and TRBJ1-2; D is perhaps TRBD1 (6 bases). V lost 0 bases and J lost 6, with 8 bases in between. The CDR3 spans 13 residues. Germline V CDR1 and CDR2: KGHSH, LQKENI. The CDR3 loop is CASSPPDRDGYTF. In nucleotides, the CDR3 is TGTGCCAGCTCACCACCGGACAGAGATGGCTACACCTTC.

The chain couples TRBV5-1 to TRBJ1-1; a weak D match, TRBD1 (6 bases). Germline V gives CDR1 SGHRS, CDR2 YFSETQ. V shed 4 bases and J shed 2 bases, with 18 bases lying between them. The CDR3 spans 16 residues. The DNA of the CDR3 is TGCGCCAGCAGCCTGGGGCAGGGGAGTAGAAACACTGAAGCTTTCTTT. Amino acids: CASSLGQGSRNTEAFF. Filled out from reference TRBV5-1 and TRBJ1-1, the complete variable domain reads KAGVTQTPRYLIKTRGQQVTLSCSPISGHRSVSWYQQTPGQGLQFLFEYFSETQRNKGNFPGRFSGRQFSNSRSEMNVSTLELGDSALYLCASSLGQGSRNTEAFFGQGTRLTVV.

The rearrangement uses TRBV27 and TRBJ2-3; D may be TRBD2 (6 bases). The CDR3 contains 14 residues. V lost 0 bases, J lost 7 bases, and 11 bases lay in between. Germline-derived CDR1 and CDR2 are MNHEY and SMNVEV (reference sequence). In DNA form, the CDR3 reads TGTGCCAGCAGTTTATCACGGGGGATAAATACGCAGTATTTT. The encoded protein is CASSLSRGINTQYF.